These 4 T cell receptor beta chains came from one sample sequenced in a study of shared clonotypes between healthy human individuals. CD8 cells regarded as naive lacked CD45RO, were positively chosen for CCR7, and omitted terminally differentiated effector memory CD45RA+ cells. TCRdb's table, derived via immunoSEQ multiplex PCR, lists solely in-frame clones and lacks some. Among about 1,800,000 clones listed, about 94% were seen once. Input material: naive CD8+ T cells sorted from blood. All receptors derive from a man aged 18 to 30 in good health.

The chain couples TRBV10-2 to TRBJ2-2; no definite D call. Germline CDR1 is WSHSY and CDR2 is SAAADI. Deletions cut 1 base from V and 1 base from J, with 4 bases between. CDR3 size: 14 residues. CDR3 protein: CASSEWQNTGELFF. Here the CDR3 DNA reads TGCGCCAGCAGTGAGTGGCAGAACACCGGGGAGCTGTTTTTT.

The chain joins TRBV10-2 to TRBJ2-3, with D perhaps given as TRBD1 or TRBD2 (6 bases each). The germline V and J ends were trimmed by 4 bases and 4 bases, with 15 bases remaining between them. CDR1 and CDR2 from the germline V gene are WSHSY and SAAADI. The CDR3 contains 15 residues. The CDR3 is CASSVGGPSADTQYF. CDR3 bases: TGCGCCAGCAGTGTAGGGGGGCCTAGCGCAGATACGCAGTATTTT.

The chain joins TRBV11-2 to TRBJ1-1; the D is unclear. The V gene lost 1 base and the J gene lost 6 bases, with 6 bases spanning the gap. The CDR3 consists of 12 residues. Germline V gene sequence: CDR1 SGHAT, CDR2 FQNNGV. CDR3 coding DNA: TGTGCCAGCAGCTTAGTACGGTCTGAAGCTTTCTTT. Protein sequence: CASSLVRSEAFF.

This chain connects TRBV7-3 to TRBJ2-7; 7 bases map to TRBD1. The CDR3 is 16 amino acids. Germline assignment: CDR1 SGHTA and CDR2 FQGTGA. V shed 5 bases, J shed 0 bases, and the junction held 10 bases outside the gene matches. Here the CDR3 reads CASSALTGDSSYEQYF. CDR3 nucleotide sequence: TGTGCCAGCAGCGCCCTAACAGGGGATAGCTCCTACGAGCAGTACTTC.